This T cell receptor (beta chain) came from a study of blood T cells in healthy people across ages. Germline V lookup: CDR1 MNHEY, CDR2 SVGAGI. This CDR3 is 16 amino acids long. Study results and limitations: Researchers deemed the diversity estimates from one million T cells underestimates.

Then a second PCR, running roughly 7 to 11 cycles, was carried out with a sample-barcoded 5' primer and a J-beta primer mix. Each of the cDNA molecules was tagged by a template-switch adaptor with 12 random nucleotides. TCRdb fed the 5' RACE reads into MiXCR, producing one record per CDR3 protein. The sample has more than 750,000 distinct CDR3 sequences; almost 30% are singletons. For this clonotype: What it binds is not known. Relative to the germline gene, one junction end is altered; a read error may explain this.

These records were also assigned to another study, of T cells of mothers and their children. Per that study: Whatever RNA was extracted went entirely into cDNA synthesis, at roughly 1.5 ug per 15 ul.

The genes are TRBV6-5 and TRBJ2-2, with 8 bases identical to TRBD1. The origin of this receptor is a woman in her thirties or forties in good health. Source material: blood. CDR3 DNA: TGTGCCAGCAGGCCCAGGACAGGGAAGGACGCCGGGGAGCTGATTTTT. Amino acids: CASRPRTGKDAGELIF.